A selection of T cell receptor beta chains follows, all from one sample in a study of blood T cell repertoires in COVID-19. Some clones are missing from TCRdb's copy, which holds only in-frame ones; the method was immunoSEQ multiplex PCR. The repertoire has about 400,000 clones, around 90% of them found once; the top ten carry around 1.3%. The material sequenced was peripheral blood. The receptors shown here come from a man aged 35-49 years with acute or convalescent COVID-19. CDR3s include the opening cysteine and the closing phenylalanine or tryptophan. The order of the fields is V gene, clone size, CDR3 protein. Where a row states a size, it is once, few, many or the class of an expanded clone; other rows omit it.

TRBV6-2/TRBV6-3	-	CASSPGTGWNTEAFF
TRBV7-9	-	CASSPNRFGSGRSSYEQYF
TRBV7-2	-	CASSFRQTGSEQYF
TRBV29-1	-	CSVFGTGENTEAFF
TRBV6-1	-	CASSEPGSQGAMGQANEKLFF
TRBV14	-	CASSQDQGGLNYGYTF
TRBV7-9	-	CASSRRGGSAFF
TRBV28	-	CASSDTGTGSSYEQYF
TRBV27	-	CASSFALAGGPGNTGELFF
TRBV12-5	-	CASGLVPSYGYTF
TRBV4-2	once	CASSQEGQGARGYEQYF
TRBV6-6	once	CASSRKGIDNSPLHF
TRBV14	-	CASSQAQPDRGLYGYTF
TRBV28	-	CASRGRGTEAFF
TRBV10-3	-	CAISARDSRAFF
TRBV25-1	-	CASSEYTGVSEAFF
TRBV4-1	-	CASSPRRDRDGYTF
TRBV12-5	-	CASGLNRHLNEQFF
TRBV6-5	-	CASSYQGLAGNTIYF
TRBV27	-	CASRTGVLADNEQFF
TRBV18	-	CASSPAGEANYGYTF
TRBV7-2	-	CASSRDRDYGYTF
TRBV7-8	-	CASSSSPRTATNEKLFF
TRBV20-1	few	CSARQGYEQYF
TRBV6-5	-	CASSYSSTGSNYGYTF
TRBV15	-	CATISQGYEKLFF
TRBV3-1/TRBV3-2	-	CASSPSGRADTQYF
TRBV7-9	once	CASSSGQGETDTQYF
TRBV27	-	CASGLSSRDRAF
TRBV7-8	-	CASSTSVSGSNTGELFF
TRBV27	-	CASSVLRGTGDEYEQYF
TRBV9	-	CASSRGPYNEQFF
TRBV2	once	CASSGRQGDEQYF
TRBV6-5	-	CASSIRQGLGTEAFF
TRBV4-3	-	CASSQDYRTEKLFF
TRBV9	-	CASSTGAGNTIYF
TRBV29-1	-	CSGRLRVNEQFF
TRBV9	-	CASSVGGGSSEQYF
TRBV5-4	-	CASSREGGYGYTF
TRBV12-5	once	CASGSPGQGSMNTEAFF
TRBV27	-	CASSFGTGFAGELFF
TRBV7-2	-	CASSLAGGSGNSPLHF
TRBV19	-	CASSIVQTDQPQHF
TRBV2	-	CASSEAQQGNQPQHF
TRBV5-1	-	CASSLAGTGTNGYTF